These T cell receptor beta chains were read from a single sample in a study of T cells in Graves' hyperthyroidism and ophthalmopathy. TCRdb ran MiXCR on the multiplex PCR reads and lists one entry per CDR3 protein. This sample carries a few hundred thousand distinct CDR3 sequences, approximately 15% of them seen once, and the ten largest clones take over 25%. The specimen was blood. These receptor sequences come from a woman in her twenties or thirties with Graves' hyperthyroidism. Each CDR3 is given with its conserved first and last residue. D genes are given only for firm matches. Clone size appears in some rows only: once, few, many, or a class for an expanded clone.

v_gene	j_gene	abundance	d_gene	CDR3aa	CDR3nt
TRBV27	TRBJ2-7	many	NA	CASSPPGGRGESYEQYF	TGTGCCAGCAGTCCACCCGGGGGCAGGGGGGAATCCTACGAGCAGTACTTC
TRBV24-1	TRBJ2-1	NA	NA	CATSDPPLSSYNEQFF	TGTGCCACCAGTGACCCCCCATTAAGCTCCTACAATGAGCAGTTCTTC
TRBV28	TRBJ2-3	many	NA	CASNPRGGTDTQYF	TGTGCCAGCAACCCCAGGGGGGGCACAGATACGCAGTATTTT
TRBV19	TRBJ2-7	few	NA	CASSMVSYEQYF	TGTGCCAGTAGTATGGTCAGCTACGAGCAGTACTTC
TRBV5-8	TRBJ1-5	NA	NA	CASSPGTRHNQPQHF	TGTGCCAGCAGCCCCGGGACGCGACACAATCAGCCCCAGCATTTT
TRBV3-1	TRBJ1-2	NA	NA	CASSQGTGDFYGYTF	TGTGCCAGCAGCCAAGGAACAGGAGATTTCTATGGCTACACCTTC
TRBV5-1	TRBJ2-1	many	TRBD2	CASSGLMGGGYNEQFF	TGCGCCAGCAGCGGCCTGATGGGCGGGGGCTACAATGAGCAGTTCTTC
TRBV9	TRBJ1-1	NA	NA	CASSTGTLTEAFF	TGTGCCAGCAGCACCGGGACACTCACTGAAGCTTTCTTT
TRBV5-1	TRBJ2-7	NA	NA	CASPWGRESYEQYF	TGCGCCAGTCCCTGGGGGCGGGAATCCTACGAGCAGTACTTC
TRBV5-1	TRBJ2-5	many	NA	CASSAQETQYF	TGTGCCAGCAGCGCGCAAGAGACCCAGTACTTC
TRBV7-8	TRBJ1-5	many	TRBD1	CASSPGTGGFVTQHF	TGTGCCAGCAGCCCTGGGACAGGGGGCTTCGTGACCCAGCATTTT
TRBV18	TRBJ2-7	NA	TRBD2	CASSYQLADYEQYF	TGTGCCAGCTCGTATCAACTAGCGGACTACGAGCAGTACTTC
TRBV20-1	TRBJ2-1	NA	TRBD2	CSANAASGTTYNEQFF	TGCAGTGCTAACGCAGCTAGCGGCACTACCTACAATGAGCAGTTCTTC
TRBV28	TRBJ2-1	NA	TRBD2	CASSLSSGRGNEQFF	TGTGCCAGCAGTCTCTCTAGCGGGAGGGGAAATGAGCAGTTCTTC
TRBV27	TRBJ2-1	many	TRBD2	CASSPVGGFPYNEQFF	TGTGCCAGCAGTCCAGTGGGGGGGTTCCCCTACAATGAGCAGTTCTTC
TRBV28	TRBJ1-2	many	TRBD1	CASSLGGDRGYSYTF	TGTGCCAGCAGTTTAGGGGGTGACAGGGGGTACAGCTACACCTTC
TRBV28	TRBJ2-1	many	NA	CASSPPRETQFF	TGTGCCAGCAGTCCGCCCCGGGAGACGCAGTTCTTC
TRBV7-6	TRBJ1-5	once	TRBD1	CASSRTGGEGQPQHF	TGTGCCAGCAGTCGGACAGGGGGCGAAGGTCAGCCCCAGCATTTT
TRBV5-1	TRBJ1-5	few	NA	CASSSVPQQGQPQHF	TGCGCCAGCAGCTCAGTACCCCAGCAGGGACAGCCCCAGCATTTT
TRBV6-1	TRBJ2-1	many	TRBD2	CASSYTGTSGSSQFF	TGTGCCAGCAGTTATACCGGGACTAGCGGGAGTTCGCAGTTCTTC
TRBV3-1	TRBJ2-3	many	NA	CASSPTGADTQYF	TGTGCCAGCAGCCCAACCGGTGCAGATACGCAGTATTTT
TRBV29-1	TRBJ2-1	many	NA	CSVEDYNEQFF	TGCAGCGTCGAGGACTACAATGAGCAGTTCTTC
TRBV3-1	TRBJ1-3	few	TRBD1	CASSQVGTGVSLSGNTIYF	TGTGCCAGCAGCCAAGTTGGGACAGGGGTTTCCCTCTCTGGAAACACCATATATTTT
TRBV3-1	TRBJ2-3	few	NA	CASSPRLRADTQYF	TGTGCCAGCAGTCCGCGCTTGAGGGCAGATACGCAGTATTTT
TRBV5-5	TRBJ2-4	many	NA	CASSLPTENIQYF	TGTGCCAGCAGCCTGCCTACAGAAAACATTCAGTACTTC
TRBV12-3/TRBV12-4	TRBJ1-1	many	NA	CASSLSGGREAFF	TGTGCCAGCAGTTTAAGTGGGGGCAGGGAAGCTTTCTTT
TRBV20-1	TRBJ1-1	NA	NA	CSARSPGHLNTEAFF	TGCAGTGCTCGTTCTCCGGGACACTTGAACACTGAAGCTTTCTTT
TRBV6-2/TRBV6-3	TRBJ1-2	NA	NA	CASKPDIEGGYTF	TGTGCCAGCAAGCCAGACATCGAAGGCGGCTACACCTTC
TRBV5-1	TRBJ2-1	NA	NA	CASSLEGPPSSYNEQFF	TGCGCCAGCAGCTTGGAAGGGCCCCCCAGCTCCTACAATGAGCAGTTCTTC
TRBV20-1	TRBJ2-7	few	NA	CSASNLASREEQYF	TGCAGTGCTAGTAACCTAGCGAGTAGAGAAGAGCAGTACTTC
TRBV5-4	TRBJ2-1	few	NA	CASSQDSSSYNEQFF	TGTGCCAGCAGCCAGGACTCTAGCTCCTACAATGAGCAGTTCTTC
TRBV9	TRBJ2-5	NA	NA	CASSVAEGLRQETQYF	TGTGCCAGCAGCGTAGCTGAGGGACTTAGACAAGAGACCCAGTACTTC
TRBV20-1	TRBJ1-1	NA	NA	CSAPGGMNTEAFF	TGCAGTGCGCCGGGGGGGATGAACACTGAAGCTTTCTTT
TRBV11-2	TRBJ2-7	many	NA	CASSFSGSYEQYF	TGTGCCAGCAGCTTTTCAGGGAGCTACGAGCAGTACTTC
TRBV6-2/TRBV6-3	TRBJ2-3	many	TRBD2	CASSYPPAGGPDTQYF	TGTGCCAGCAGTTACCCTCCAGCGGGAGGGCCAGATACGCAGTATTTT
TRBV15	TRBJ1-4	NA	NA	CATSRETGRTNEKLFF	TGTGCCACCAGCAGAGAGACCGGTAGGACTAATGAAAAACTGTTTTTT
TRBV7-8	TRBJ1-1	many	TRBD1	CASQQGRDTEAFF	TGTGCCAGTCAACAGGGGCGGGACACTGAAGCTTTCTTT
TRBV5-1	TRBJ2-3	NA	TRBD2	CASTRTSGRVIDTQYF	TGCGCCAGCACCCGGACTAGCGGGAGGGTAATAGATACGCAGTATTTT
TRBV28	TRBJ2-2	few	NA	CASQGGDTGELFF	TGTGCCAGTCAAGGGGGTGACACCGGGGAGCTGTTTTTT
TRBV29-1	TRBJ2-3	many	TRBD1	CSVDRAFTDTQYF	TGCAGCGTAGACAGGGCCTTCACAGATACGCAGTATTTT
TRBV5-1	TRBJ1-4	NA	TRBD1	CASSGQQGAINEKLFF	TGCGCCAGCAGCGGACAACAGGGGGCTATAAATGAAAAACTGTTTTTT
TRBV20-1	TRBJ2-1	NA	TRBD2	CSAQLPGGYNEQFF	TGCAGTGCCCAGCTGCCGGGAGGTTACAATGAGCAGTTCTTC
TRBV29-1	TRBJ2-7	NA	NA	CSVLRRGPSYSYEQYF	TGCAGCGTTCTCCGCCGGGGGCCCTCCTACTCCTACGAGCAGTACTTC
TRBV28	TRBJ2-2	many	TRBD2	CASSLVLRREVNTGELFF	TGTGCCAGCAGTTTAGTCTTGAGGCGGGAGGTGAACACCGGGGAGCTGTTTTTT
TRBV11-2	TRBJ2-1	NA	NA	CASSLPQKLDSYNEQFF	TGTGCCAGCAGCTTGCCACAGAAGTTGGACTCCTACAATGAGCAGTTCTTC
TRBV19	TRBJ1-1	few	NA	CASTPPGLMNTEAFF	TGTGCCAGTACCCCCCCAGGGCTGATGAACACTGAAGCTTTCTTT
TRBV13	TRBJ2-7	few	TRBD2	CASSSRRTSGRPLEQYF	TGTGCCAGCAGCTCCCGCCGGACTAGCGGGAGGCCCCTCGAGCAGTACTTC
TRBV27	TRBJ2-6	many	NA	CASSPGANVLTF	TGTGCCAGCAGTCCTGGGGCCAACGTCCTGACTTTC
TRBV6-1	TRBJ2-3	many	TRBD2	CASSGMTSGRTDTQYF	TGTGCCAGCAGTGGGATGACTAGCGGGAGGACAGATACGCAGTATTTT
TRBV11-2	TRBJ2-7	NA	TRBD2	CASSPGTSGNYEQYF	TGTGCCAGCAGCCCCGGGACTAGCGGGAACTACGAGCAGTACTTC
TRBV5-1	TRBJ1-2	NA	NA	CASSLAIGGQGYTF	TGCGCCAGCAGCTTGGCCATCGGGGGGCAGGGCTACACCTTC
TRBV7-6	TRBJ2-7	NA	TRBD1	CASSLAWAGGIGSYEQYF	TGTGCCAGCAGCTTAGCTTGGGCAGGGGGAATTGGGTCCTACGAGCAGTACTTC
TRBV3-1	TRBJ2-3	many	TRBD2	CASSQGPSGIHTDTQYF	TGTGCCAGCAGCCAGGGGCCTAGCGGAATACACACAGATACGCAGTATTTT